The text below deals with one T cell receptor (beta chain). Per the germline V gene, CDR1 is DFQATT and CDR2 is SNEGSKA (reference sequence). CDR3 length: 13 amino acids. V was shortened by 3 bases and J by 1 base, with 10 bases between the two germline ends. The entry originates in a study of blood T cell repertoires in COVID-19. For the study at large: Specimens from acute and convalescent COVID-19 originated in the United States, Italy and Spain. Sources were T cells, B-cell-depleted T cells, or PBMCs; the material itself was cDNA or gDNA.

Data came from immunoSEQ multiplex PCR; TCRdb stores just in-frame clones and leaves some out. The repertoire has 250,000 to 400,000 clones, around 86% of them found once; the top ten carry 1%. The clonotype originates from a man over 45 with active or convalescent COVID-19. The chain couples TRBV20-1 to TRBJ2-7; D is uncertain. The specimen was peripheral blood. The CDR3 loop is CSASPVTSYEQYF. CDR3 DNA sequence: TGCAGTGCTAGTCCCGTAACTTCCTACGAGCAGTACTTC.